The 6 T cell receptor beta chains listed next were all sequenced from one sample in a study of CD8+ T cells in alopecia areata. RNA was isolated and reverse transcribed to cDNA, the sequencing template. Assay: immunoSEQ multiplex PCR; the TCRdb copy retains only in-frame clones and omits some. The sample was found to contain approximately 110,000 clones, and every one recurs. The sequenced material came from lesional skin. These TCRs come from a C3H/HeJ mouse with alopecia areata. The MHC haplotype of this mouse line is H2-k.

For this clone: Germline and genes: mouse. The read ends 4 residues shy of where the CDR3 ends; the end is completed using the germline J gene. The chain carries TRBV1 and TRBJ2-4, with TRBD2 matching 8 bases. Germline V gene sequence: CDR1 NSQYPW, CDR2 LRSPGD (reference sequence). The CDR3 consists of 17 residues. Losses at the gene ends were 0 bases for V and 3 bases for J; bases not matched to a gene: 8. Incomplete CDR3 DNA: TGCACCTGCAGTGCAGATTCGGGGGGGCGCGGACAAAAC. Its protein is CTCSADSGGRGQN. The full CDR3 protein reads CTCSADSGGRGQNTLYF.

As concerns this clone: Genes here carry mouse names. The CDR3 end falls 4 residues outside the read, so it is completed with the germline J gene. This chain uses TRBV1 with TRBJ1-4; 8 bases agree with TRBD1. The ends lost 0 bases at V and 4 bases at J; junction bases unmatched: 4. The CDR3 consists of 16 residues. CDR1 and CDR2 (germline): NSQYPW, LRSPGD (reference sequence). The CDR3 reads CTCSADKGQVNERLFF. The CDR3 DNA, read in part, is TGCACCTGCAGTGCAGATAAGGGACAGGTCAACGAA.

Notes on this clone: The genes and germline here are from mouse. The CDR3 end falls 4 residues outside the read, so it is completed with the germline J gene. J is TRBJ2-4 and V is TRBV13-3, with TRBD2 matching 14 bases. CDR1 NNHDY and CDR2 SYVADS come from the germline V gene. CDR3 length equals 16 residues. The ends lost 2 bases at V and 3 bases at J; junction bases unmatched: 2. The covered CDR3 bases are TGTGCCAGCAGTGAGCGGGACTGGGGGGGCCAAAAC. This translates into CASSERDWGGQN. The CDR3 as a whole reads CASSERDWGGQNTLYF.

A note on this clone: The gene names here belong to mouse. The sequenced fragment ends 4 residues before the CDR3 boundary, so the rest is inferred from the germline J gene. The chain employs TRBV19 and TRBJ2-7; weak D call: TRBD1 (5 bases). The CDR3 runs to 13 residues. Germline V gene lookup returns CDR1 FNHDT and CDR2 SITEND (reference sequence). Partial CDR3 DNA: TGTGCCAGCAGTATTCAGGGAAGGTAT. This encodes CASSIQGRY. The CDR3 in its entirety is CASSIQGRYEQYF. Full variable domain (outside the CDR3, taken from reference TRBV19 and TRBJ2-7): GGIITQTPKFLIGQEGQKLTLKCQQNFNHDTMYWYRQDSGKGLRLIYYSITENDLQKGDLSEGYDASREKKSSFSLTVTSAQKNEMAVFLCASSIQGRYEQYFGPGTRLTVL.

There are many counts of this clone. TCRdb lists a protein that is different at residue 12 from the translated DNA; the protein given here uses the DNA translation. Mouse names are used for the genes. The read comes to an end 3 residues before the CDR3 does, leaving the germline J gene to fill in the end. This chain links TRBV13-3 with TRBJ1-6, with D unresolved. TRBJ1-6 is flagged as an ORF with uncertain function. V was clipped by 4 bases and J by 4 bases, with 12 bases between them. This CDR3 comprises 15 residues. CDR1 NNHDY and CDR2 SYVADS come from the germline V gene. CDR3 amino acids: CASSQEGPYNSPLYF. CDR3 bases read: TGTGCCAGCAGTCAGGAGGGTCCTTATAATTCGCCC.

This clone was seen a few times. The gene names given are mouse names. The read stops 4 residues short of the end of the CDR3; the missing end is completed from the germline J gene. This rearrangement joins TRBV17 to TRBJ2-7; 8 bases align to TRBD1. The germline V gene encodes CDR1 MNHDT and CDR2 YYDKIL. J gave up 0 bases and V 6 bases, and 1 base lay outside the gene matches. The CDR3 spans 13 residues. This chain's CDR3 is CASRTGDSYEQYF. The CDR3 DNA, read in part, is TGTGCTAGCAGGACAGGGGACTCCTAT. The full variable domain, with the rest looked up from reference TRBV17 and TRBJ2-7, is DTTVKQNPRYKLARVGKPVNLICSQTMNHDTMYWYQKKPNQAPKLLLFYYDKILNREADTFEKFQSSRPNNSFCSLYIGSAGLEYSAMYLCASRTGDSYEQYFGPGTRLTVL.